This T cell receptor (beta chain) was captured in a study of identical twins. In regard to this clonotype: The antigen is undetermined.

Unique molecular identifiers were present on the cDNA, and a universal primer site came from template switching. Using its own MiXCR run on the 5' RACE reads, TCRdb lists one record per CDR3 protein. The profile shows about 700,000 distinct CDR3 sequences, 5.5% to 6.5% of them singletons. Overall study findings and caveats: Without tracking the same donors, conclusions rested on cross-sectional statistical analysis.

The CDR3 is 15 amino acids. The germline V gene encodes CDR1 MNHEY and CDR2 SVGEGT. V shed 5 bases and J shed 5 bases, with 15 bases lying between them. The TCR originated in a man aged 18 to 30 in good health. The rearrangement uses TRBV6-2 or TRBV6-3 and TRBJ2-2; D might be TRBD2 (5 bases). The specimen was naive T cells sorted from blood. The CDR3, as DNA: TGTGCCAGCAGTACCCAACTAGGCTTTACCGGGGAGCTGTTTTTT. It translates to CASSTQLGFTGELFF.